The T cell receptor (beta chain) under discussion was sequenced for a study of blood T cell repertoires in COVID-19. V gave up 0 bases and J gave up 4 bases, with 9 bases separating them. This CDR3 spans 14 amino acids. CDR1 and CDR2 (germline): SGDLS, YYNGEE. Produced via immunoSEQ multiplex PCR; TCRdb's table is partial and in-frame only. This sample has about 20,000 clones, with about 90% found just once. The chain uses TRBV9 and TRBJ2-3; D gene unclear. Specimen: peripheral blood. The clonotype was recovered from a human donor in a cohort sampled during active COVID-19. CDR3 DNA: TGTGCCAGCAGCGTAGGGCCCGCCCCAGATACGCAGTATTTT. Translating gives CASSVGPAPDTQYF.